The rows below give T cell receptor beta chains drawn from one sample of a study of blood T cell repertoires in COVID-19. TCRdb's copy holds only in-frame clones and misses some; the assay was immunoSEQ multiplex PCR. The sample yields more than 110,000 clones, roughly 80% seen once. Sequenced: peripheral blood. The receptors come from a human donor in a cohort sampled during active COVID-19. Each CDR3 is given with its conserved first and last residue. D genes are given only for firm matches. Size is stated for part of the rows, as once, few or many counts, or as a class when the clone is expanded.

j_call,clone_size,d_call,v_call,cdr3_nt,cdr3_aa
TRBJ2-7,-,TRBD2,TRBV2,TGTGCCAGCAGTGAAGCGCGCGGGACTAGCCCATACGAGCAGTACTTC,CASSEARGTSPYEQYF
TRBJ2-5,-,-,TRBV11-2,TGTGCCAGCAGCCCCGGGGTTGGAGAGACCCAGTACTTC,CASSPGVGETQYF
TRBJ1-5,-,TRBD1,TRBV27,TGTGCCAGCAGAGGGACAGGGCAGAATCAGCCCCAGCATTTT,CASRGTGQNQPQHF
TRBJ1-1,-,TRBD1,TRBV20-1,TGCAGTGCTAGTGGGGACAGGGAAACTGAAGCTTTCTTT,CSASGDRETEAFF
TRBJ2-3,-,TRBD2,TRBV19,TGTGCCAGTAGCAGCCGACTAGCAAATACGCAGTATTTT,CASSSRLANTQYF
TRBJ2-3,-,TRBD2,TRBV5-1,TGCGCCAGCAGCCGAACGGGACTAGTCACAGATACGCAGTATTTT,CASSRTGLVTDTQYF
TRBJ2-3,-,TRBD2,TRBV3-1/TRBV3-2,TGTGCCAGCAGCCAAGATGCGCTCAGGACTAGCGGTAGCACAGATACGCAGTATTTT,CASSQDALRTSGSTDTQYF
TRBJ1-2,few,TRBD1,TRBV27,TGTGCCAGCAGCCCGGGACAGGGCTATGGCTACACCTTC,CASSPGQGYGYTF
TRBJ1-2,-,-,TRBV6-1,TGTGCCAGCAGTGAAGCCGGGAACTATGGCTACACCTTC,CASSEAGNYGYTF
TRBJ2-7,-,TRBD2,TRBV28,TGTGCCAGCAGTTTTCCGCGGGGAGGGCCCTACGAGCAGTACTTC,CASSFPRGGPYEQYF
TRBJ2-7,-,-,TRBV12-3/TRBV12-4,TGTGCCAGCAGTTTAGCCGGGGTTGGGAACTTC,CASSLAGVGNF
TRBJ1-2,-,-,TRBV5-4,TGTGCCAGCAGCTTTGCTCAGGGGTATGGGTATGGCTACACCTTC,CASSFAQGYGYGYTF
TRBJ1-4,-,-,TRBV19,TGTGCCAGTAGCCTGACAAACTCTAATGAAAAACTGTTTTTT,CASSLTNSNEKLFF
TRBJ1-2,-,-,TRBV6-6,TGTGCCAGCAGTTACCAACCATCGACAGCTAACTATGGCTACACCTTC,CASSYQPSTANYGYTF
TRBJ2-1,-,-,TRBV5-1,TGCGCCAGCAGCTTGGTCCCGGAGAGTGAGCAGTTCTTC,CASSLVPESEQFF
TRBJ1-1,-,TRBD1,TRBV11-1,TGTGCCAGCAGCTTCCACAGGGGGCCCACTGAAGCTTTCTTT,CASSFHRGPTEAFF
TRBJ1-1,-,TRBD1,TRBV18,TGTGCCAGCTCACCCGGGACAGGGGTATCTATGAACACTGAAGCTTTCTTT,CASSPGTGVSMNTEAFF
TRBJ1-1,-,-,TRBV18,TGTGCCAGCTCCTTAGGAGCCAGTTCGAACACTGAAGCTTTCTTT,CASSLGASSNTEAFF
TRBJ1-1,-,TRBD1,TRBV19,TGTGCCAGTAGTATAGAAGGGACAGTAAACACTGAAGCTTTCTTT,CASSIEGTVNTEAFF
TRBJ2-3,-,-,TRBV5-6,TGTGCCAGCAGCTTAGGGGCGTGGGCAGATACGCAGTATTTT,CASSLGAWADTQYF
TRBJ1-4,-,-,TRBV19,TGTGCCAGTAGTCCCACAGGGAATGAAAAACTGTTTTTT,CASSPTGNEKLFF
TRBJ2-3,-,TRBD2,TRBV11-3,TGTGCCAGCAGCCGGACTACGGGGGGACGCACAGATACGCAGTATTTT,CASSRTTGGRTDTQYF
TRBJ1-4,-,-,TRBV9,TGTGCCAGCAGTGTCTCGGTTAATGAAAAACTGTTTTTT,CASSVSVNEKLFF
TRBJ2-7,-,TRBD1,TRBV29-1,TGCAGCGTTGGACAGGGGGCGAAAGAGCAGTACTTC,CSVGQGAKEQYF
TRBJ2-5,-,-,TRBV13,TGTGCCAGCAGCGACTCTACAGGGTTGGGACAAGAGACCCAGTACTTC,CASSDSTGLGQETQYF
TRBJ1-6,-,-,TRBV5-1,TGCGCCAGCAGTGACGGGACTCTCTTATTGGGTTCACCCCTCCACTTT,CASSDGTLLLGSPLHF
TRBJ2-5,once,TRBD2,TRBV11-2,TGTGCCAGCAGCCGGGGGGGCATTGACGAAGAGACCCAGTACTTC,CASSRGGIDEETQYF
TRBJ2-7,few,TRBD1,TRBV2,TGTGCCAGCACCCTACGGGGACAGGGGTGGTACGAGCAGTACTTC,CASTLRGQGWYEQYF
TRBJ1-1,-,-,TRBV6-5,TGTGCCAGCAGTTCCGCCGCCGGCGGTGAAGCTTTCTTT,CASSSAAGGEAFF
TRBJ1-2,-,-,TRBV5-1,TGCGCCAGCAGCTCCTCCTTACAGGGCCGGGCCTATGGCTACACCTTC,CASSSSLQGRAYGYTF
TRBJ2-4,-,-,TRBV6-6,TGTGCCAGCAGTCCCCCGGGACTGCGAAACATTCAGTACTTC,CASSPPGLRNIQYF
TRBJ1-4,-,TRBD1,TRBV5-1,TGCGCCAGCAGCTTGGATGGGACAGGGCTAAAACTGTTTTTT,CASSLDGTGLKLFF
TRBJ1-1,-,TRBD1,TRBV15,TGTGCCACCAGCAGACCCCCAGGGGGAAGTCGGAACACTGAAGCTTTCTTT,CATSRPPGGSRNTEAFF
TRBJ1-1,-,TRBD1,TRBV7-8,TGTGCCAGCAGCTTGACAGGGGGCCTGAACACTGAAGCTTTCTTT,CASSLTGGLNTEAFF
TRBJ1-5,-,-,TRBV27,TGTGCCAGCAGTTCCCGAACAGGGAAGGGGGATCAGCCCCAGCATTTT,CASSSRTGKGDQPQHF
TRBJ1-3,-,TRBD1,TRBV6-5,TGTGCCAGCAGTTACGCCGGACAGGGCCTTTATTTT,CASSYAGQGLYF
TRBJ1-6,-,-,TRBV6-6,TGTGCCAGCATACGGGGACTGACGAATTCACCCCTCCACTTT,CASIRGLTNSPLHF
TRBJ1-4,-,-,TRBV9,TGTGCCAGCAGCAGGGGCACAAGGACAAGGACAGCATCAACTAATGAAAAACTGTTTTTT,CASSRGTRTRTASTNEKLFF
TRBJ2-5,-,TRBD1,TRBV9,TGTGCCAGCAGCGTAGGGGGACAGGGCCCATCAGAGACCCAGTACTTC,CASSVGGQGPSETQYF
TRBJ2-3,-,TRBD2,TRBV10-3,TGTGCCATCAGTGGGACAGCGGGAGGAGATACGCAGTATTTT,CAISGTAGGDTQYF
TRBJ2-7,once,TRBD1,TRBV6-5,TGTGCCAGCAGAAAAGGACAGGGGGCAAGCTACGAGCAGTACTTC,CASRKGQGASYEQYF
TRBJ2-7,once,TRBD1,TRBV5-1,TGCGCCAGCAGCCCGGGACAGGGGGGCTACGAGCAGTACTTC,CASSPGQGGYEQYF
TRBJ2-5,-,TRBD2,TRBV19,TGTGCCAGTGGGACTAGCGGGGGGCAAGAGACCCAGTACTTC,CASGTSGGQETQYF
TRBJ1-3,-,-,TRBV19,TGTGCCAGTAGTAGGTCGCGGTCCGGAAACACCATATATTTT,CASSRSRSGNTIYF
TRBJ2-7,-,-,TRBV20-1,TGCAGTGCTAGTCCGTATCGACAGGTTGGGTTGGGAGAGCAGTACTTC,CSASPYRQVGLGEQYF
TRBJ2-3,-,-,TRBV10-2,TGCGCCAGCAAGGGGCCTAGCACAGATACGCAGTATTTT,CASKGPSTDTQYF
TRBJ1-2,-,-,TRBV28,TGTGCCAGCAGTGAGGGGAACAGGGAGGGCTACACCTTC,CASSEGNREGYTF
TRBJ2-4,once,-,TRBV19,TGTGCCAGTAGCCCTCCCTTAGCCAAAAACATTCAGTACTTC,CASSPPLAKNIQYF
TRBJ1-1,-,-,TRBV3-1/TRBV3-2,TGTGCCAGCAGCCCCGGGTGGGCTGAAGCTTTCTTT,CASSPGWAEAFF
TRBJ1-3,-,-,TRBV6-5,TGTGCCAGCAGTTTACGGTGGAGCTCTGGAAACACCATATATTTT,CASSLRWSSGNTIYF
TRBJ2-5,-,TRBD2,TRBV24-1,TGTGCCACCAGTGATCCCGGACTAGCGGGGCGAGAGACCCAGTACTTC,CATSDPGLAGRETQYF
TRBJ2-2,-,-,TRBV18,TGTGCCAGCTCACCACCCCGGACAGAGACCGGGGAGCTGTTTTTT,CASSPPRTETGELFF
TRBJ1-4,-,TRBD1,TRBV3-1/TRBV3-2,TGTGCCAGCAGCACACGGACAGGGGCTGGTGAAAAACTGTTTTTT,CASSTRTGAGEKLFF
TRBJ2-3,-,TRBD2,TRBV7-9,TGTGCCAGCAGCCCGGGACTATCGGCAGATACGCAGTATTTT,CASSPGLSADTQYF
TRBJ2-5,-,-,TRBV14,TGTGCCAGCAGCCAAGGAGTGATGGAGACCCAGTACTTC,CASSQGVMETQYF